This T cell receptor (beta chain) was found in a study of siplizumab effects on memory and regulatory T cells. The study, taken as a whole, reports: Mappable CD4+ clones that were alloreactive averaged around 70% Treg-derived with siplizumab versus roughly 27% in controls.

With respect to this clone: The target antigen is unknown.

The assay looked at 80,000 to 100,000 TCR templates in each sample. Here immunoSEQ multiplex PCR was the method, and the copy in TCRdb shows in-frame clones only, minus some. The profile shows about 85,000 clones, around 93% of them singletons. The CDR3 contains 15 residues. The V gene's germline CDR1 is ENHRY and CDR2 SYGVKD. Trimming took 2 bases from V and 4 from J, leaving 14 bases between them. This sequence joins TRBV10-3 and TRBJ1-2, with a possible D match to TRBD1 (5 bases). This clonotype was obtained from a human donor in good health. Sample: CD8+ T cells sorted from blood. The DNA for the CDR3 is TGTGCCATCAGTGAGCCGACGGGGGTGGGCTATGGCTACACCTTC. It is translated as CAISEPTGVGYGYTF.